The following is a TCR beta chain sequence with its context. Primed by a sample-barcoded 5' primer and a J-beta primer mix, a second PCR proceeded for roughly 6 to 12 cycles. One entry per CDR3 protein, called by TCRdb with MiXCR from the 5' RACE reads. The sample carries 550,000 to 600,000 distinct CDR3 sequences, 27% recorded once. The data were taken from a study of blood T cells in healthy people across ages. CDR1 ENHRY and CDR2 SYGVKD come from the germline V gene. V lost 6 bases, J lost 7 bases, and 10 bases stayed unmatched. The CDR3 contains 15 residues. This chain joins TRBV10-3 and TRBJ1-5; 9 nucleotides match TRBD1. The receptor comes from a woman aged 70-85 years in good health. Sequenced: blood. CDR3 residues: CAIRDPGQGGQPQHF. CDR3 nucleotide sequence: TGTGCCATCAGGGATCCGGGACAGGGTGGGCAGCCCCAGCATTTT.